This T cell receptor beta chain was profiled in a study of cytotoxic CD8 clonotypes in ibrutinib-treated CLL. Overall study context: Response sampling occurred after a median 12 months of treatment (range 6 to 36).

Study results and caveats: Pretreatment clonality was elevated relative to age-matched healthy donors and paralleled circulating CD8+ T-cell counts.

With respect to this clone: The antigen is not known. The junction departs from the called germline gene at one end, perhaps through a read error.

Only in-frame clones appear in the TCRdb table, and some are missing; sequencing was by immunoSEQ multiplex PCR. The data hold approximately 330,000 clones, with about 80% observed a single time. The V gene's germline CDR1 is MNHNS and CDR2 SASEGT. The CDR3 contains 17 residues. The source is a human donor with chronic lymphocytic leukemia. This specimen was PBMCs, taken before ibrutinib treatment. The rearrangement uses TRBV6-1 and TRBJ1-4, with a tentative D call TRBD1 (6 bases). CDR3 residues: CAISEPTGGAANEKLFF. The CDR3 coding sequence is TGTGCCATCAGTGAGCCCACGGGGGGGGCTGCTAATGAAAAACTGTTTTTT.